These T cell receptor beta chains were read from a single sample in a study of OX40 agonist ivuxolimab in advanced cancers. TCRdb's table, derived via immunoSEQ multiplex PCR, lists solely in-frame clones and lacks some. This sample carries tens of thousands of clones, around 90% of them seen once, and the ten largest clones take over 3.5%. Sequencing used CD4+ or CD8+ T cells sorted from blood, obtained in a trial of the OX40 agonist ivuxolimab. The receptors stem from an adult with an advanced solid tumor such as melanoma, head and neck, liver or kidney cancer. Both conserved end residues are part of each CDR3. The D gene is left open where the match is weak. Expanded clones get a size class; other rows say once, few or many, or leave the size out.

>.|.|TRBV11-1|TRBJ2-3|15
TGTGCCAGCAGCTTAGAGCGACCTCGCACAGATACGCAGTATTTT
CASSLERPRTDTQYF
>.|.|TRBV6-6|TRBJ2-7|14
TGTGCCAGCAGTGCGGGACAAGGGGTTGGGGAGCAGTACTTC
CASSAGQGVGEQYF
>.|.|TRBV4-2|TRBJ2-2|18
TGTGCCAGCAGCCAAGATAGTTACCACTCGGAGGACACCGGGGAGCTGTTTTTT
CASSQDSYHSEDTGELFF
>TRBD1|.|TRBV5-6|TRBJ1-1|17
TGTGCCAGCAGCCCCTTCCGTCCCGGGACAGTGAACACTGAAGCTTTCTTT
CASSPFRPGTVNTEAFF
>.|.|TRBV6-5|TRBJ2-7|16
TGTGCCAGCAGTTACAGCACGGGGCAGGTCTCCTACGAGCAGTACTTC
CASSYSTGQVSYEQYF
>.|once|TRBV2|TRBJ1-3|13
TGTGCCAGCAGTGAACCTCTTCGAAACACCATATATTTT
CASSEPLRNTIYF
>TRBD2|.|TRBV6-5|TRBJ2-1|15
TGTGCCAGCAGTCGGACTAGCGGGAGATATAATGAGCAGTTCTTC
CASSRTSGRYNEQFF
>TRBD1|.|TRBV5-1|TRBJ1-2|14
TGCGCCAGCAGCAAAGAAGACAGGGATTATGGCTACACCTTC
CASSKEDRDYGYTF
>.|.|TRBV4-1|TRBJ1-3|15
TGCGCCAGCAGCCAAGAATCCCGCTCTGGAAACACCATATATTTT
CASSQESRSGNTIYF
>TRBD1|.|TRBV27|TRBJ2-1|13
TGTGCCAGCAGTGGCGCGGAGTCGGGACAGGGGTTCTTC
CASSGAESGQGFF
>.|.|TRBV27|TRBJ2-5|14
TGTGCCAGCAGCTTTCGAAGGCTCACGGAGACCCAGTACTTC
CASSFRRLTETQYF
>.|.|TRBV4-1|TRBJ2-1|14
TGCGCCAGCAGCCAAGTGGGCTCCTACAATGAGCAGTTCTTC
CASSQVGSYNEQFF
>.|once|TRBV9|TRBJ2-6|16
TGTGCCAGCAGCGGCCCAACTAGGTGGGGGGCCAACGTCCTGACTTTC
CASSGPTRWGANVLTF
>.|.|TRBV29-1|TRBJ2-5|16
TGCAGCGTCGATGGGGCTCGAGACGTAGTGTTTGAGACCCAGTACTTC
CSVDGARDVVFETQYF
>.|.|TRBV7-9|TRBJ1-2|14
TGTGCCAGCAGCTTATTACCCGTATCCTATGGCTACACCTTC
CASSLLPVSYGYTF
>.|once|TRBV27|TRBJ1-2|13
TGTGCCAGCTCTACAGGGAGCATCTATGGCTACACCTTC
CASSTGSIYGYTF
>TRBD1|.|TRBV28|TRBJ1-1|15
TGTGCCAGCAGTTTTTTTAGGACAGGGAACACTGAAGCTTTCTTT
CASSFFRTGNTEAFF
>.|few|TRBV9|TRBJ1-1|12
TGTGCCAGCAGCGGCGTCGGTAGTGAAGCTTTCTTT
CASSGVGSEAFF
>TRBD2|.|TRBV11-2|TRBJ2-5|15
TGTGCCAGCAGCCAAGATCGGGGGGGCCAAGAGACCCAGTACTTC
CASSQDRGGQETQYF
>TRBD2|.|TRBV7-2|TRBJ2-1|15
TGTGCCAGCAGCTTAACCAGCGGGGGGCACAATGAGCAGTTCTTC
CASSLTSGGHNEQFF
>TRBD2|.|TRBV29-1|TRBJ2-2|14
TGCAGCGTTGACGGGGGGGTTCGCACCGGGGAGCTGTTTTTT
CSVDGGVRTGELFF
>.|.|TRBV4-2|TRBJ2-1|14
TGTGCCAGCAGCCTTGAACTAAACTACAATGAGCAGTTCTTC
CASSLELNYNEQFF
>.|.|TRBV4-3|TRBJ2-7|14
TGCGCCAGCAGCCAGGAACTACTGACCTACGAGCAGTACTTC
CASSQELLTYEQYF
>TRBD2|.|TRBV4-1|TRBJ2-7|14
TGCGCCAGCAGCCAGCTAGCGGGAGTCAACGAGCAGTACTTC
CASSQLAGVNEQYF
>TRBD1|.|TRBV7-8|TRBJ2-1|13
TGTGCCAGCAGCTTGGGGCCGGGACAGCACGAGTTCTTC
CASSLGPGQHEFF
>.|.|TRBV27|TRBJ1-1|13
TGTGCCAGCAGTTTTGGCGACGGATATGAAGCTTTCTTT
CASSFGDGYEAFF
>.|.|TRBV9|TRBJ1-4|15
TGTGCCAGCAGCGTAGCAGGGTTAACAACTGAAAAACTGTTTTTT
CASSVAGLTTEKLFF
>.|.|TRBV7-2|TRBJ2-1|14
TGTGCCAGCAAGGAACTAGCAGCCTACAATGAGCAGTTCTTC
CASKELAAYNEQFF
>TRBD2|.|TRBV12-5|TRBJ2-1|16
TGTGCTAGTGGGACCGACGGGGCTAGCGGGGTAAATGAGCAGTTCTTC
CASGTDGASGVNEQFF